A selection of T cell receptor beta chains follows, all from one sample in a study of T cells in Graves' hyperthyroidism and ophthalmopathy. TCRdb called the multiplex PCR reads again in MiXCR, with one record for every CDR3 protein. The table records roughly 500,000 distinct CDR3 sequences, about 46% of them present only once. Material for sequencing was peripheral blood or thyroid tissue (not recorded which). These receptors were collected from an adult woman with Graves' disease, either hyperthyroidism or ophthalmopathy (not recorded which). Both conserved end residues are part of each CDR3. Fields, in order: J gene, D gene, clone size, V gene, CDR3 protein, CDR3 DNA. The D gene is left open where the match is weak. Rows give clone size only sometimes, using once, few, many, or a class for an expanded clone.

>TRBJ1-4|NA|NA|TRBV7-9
CASSETGQSEKLFF
TGTGCCAGCTCCGAAACAGGGCAGAGTGAAAAACTGTTTTTT
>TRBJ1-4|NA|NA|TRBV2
CASSEAGQPMGLFF
TGTGCCAGCAGTGAAGCCGGTCAGCCGATGGGACTGTTTTTT
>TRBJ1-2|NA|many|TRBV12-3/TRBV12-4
CASGLGVGYGYTF
TGTGCCAGCGGGCTCGGGGTCGGGTATGGCTACACCTTC
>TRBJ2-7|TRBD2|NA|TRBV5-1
CASSSWTSEKGTYEQYF
TGTGCCAGCAGTTCTTGGACTAGCGAAAAGGGGACCTACGAGCAGTACTTC
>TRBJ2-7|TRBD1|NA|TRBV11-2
CASSLVVTGGSSYEQYF
TGTGCCAGCAGCTTAGTAGTGACAGGGGGTTCCTCCTACGAGCAGTACTTC
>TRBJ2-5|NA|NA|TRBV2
CASREVETQYF
TGTGCCAGCAGGGAAGTAGAGACCCAGTACTTC
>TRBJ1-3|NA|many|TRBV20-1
CSASPDSGNTIYF
TGCAGTGCTAGCCCCGACAGCGGAAACACCATATATTTT
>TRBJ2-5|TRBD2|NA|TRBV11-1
CASSAGGRWPEETQYF
TGTGCCAGCAGCGCGGGGGGGCGGTGGCCTGAAGAGACCCAGTACTTC
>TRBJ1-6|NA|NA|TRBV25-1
CASGGRDSPLHF
TGTGCCAGCGGCGGGAGAGATTCACCCCTCCACTTT
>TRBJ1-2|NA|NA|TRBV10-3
CAITGGRDYGYTF
TGTGCCATCACTGGAGGCAGGGACTATGGCTACACCTTC
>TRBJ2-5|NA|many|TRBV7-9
CASSFGGETQYF
TGTGCCAGCAGCTTCGGTGGCGAGACCCAGTACTTC
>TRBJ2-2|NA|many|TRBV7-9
CASSSTSGVTGELFF
TGTGCCAGCAGCTCAACGAGTGGAGTTACCGGGGAGCTGTTTTTT
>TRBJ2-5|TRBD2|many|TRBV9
CASSVAGGETQYF
TGTGCCAGCAGCGTAGCGGGAGGAGAGACCCAGTACTTC
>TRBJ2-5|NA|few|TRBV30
CAWSEGGFTQTQYF
TGTGCCTGGAGTGAGGGGGGATTTACACAGACCCAGTACTTC
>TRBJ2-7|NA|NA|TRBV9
CASSVAGIAYEQYF
TGTGCCAGCAGCGTAGCGGGGATAGCCTACGAGCAGTACTTC
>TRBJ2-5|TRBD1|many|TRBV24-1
CATSDPGQQETQYF
TGTGCCACCAGCGATCCGGGACAGCAAGAGACCCAGTACTTC
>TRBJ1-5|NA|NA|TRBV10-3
CAISESRDGRYEHF
TGTGCCATCAGTGAGTCGCGGGACGGTCGCTACGAGCATTTT
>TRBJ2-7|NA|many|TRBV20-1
CSASDAYPYEQYF
TGCAGTGCTAGCGATGCTTACCCCTACGAGCAGTACTTC
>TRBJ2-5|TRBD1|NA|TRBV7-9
CASSLRSTGETQYF
TGTGCCAGCAGCCTTCGGTCGACAGGGGAGACCCAGTACTTC
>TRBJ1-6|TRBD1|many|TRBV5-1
CASSLGISSLGQGNSPLHF
TGCGCCAGCAGCTTGGGAATTTCATCTTTGGGACAGGGGAATTCACCCCTCCACTTT
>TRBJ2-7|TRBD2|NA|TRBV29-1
CSAQASGNYEQYF
TGCAGCGCCCAGGCTAGCGGGAATTACGAGCAGTACTTC
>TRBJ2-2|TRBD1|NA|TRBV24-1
CAASDWDSGELFF
TGTGCCGCCAGTGATTGGGACAGCGGGGAGCTGTTTTTT
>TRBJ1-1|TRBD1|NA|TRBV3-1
CASTLMSGGTEAFF
TGTGCCAGCACCCTAATGTCAGGGGGCACTGAAGCTTTCTTT
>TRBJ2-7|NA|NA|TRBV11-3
CASSPAPDRSSEQYF
TGTGCCAGCAGCCCAGCTCCAGATAGGTCTTCGGAGCAGTACTTC
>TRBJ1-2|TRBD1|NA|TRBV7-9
CASSHRDRGGGYTF
TGTGCCAGCAGCCACCGGGACAGGGGAGGTGGCTACACCTTC
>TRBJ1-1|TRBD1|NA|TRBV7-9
CASSSGTAHTEAFF
TGTGCCAGCAGCTCAGGGACAGCTCACACTGAAGCTTTCTTT
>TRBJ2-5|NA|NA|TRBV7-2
CASTIAYQETQYF
TGTGCCAGCACCATAGCGTACCAAGAGACCCAGTACTTC
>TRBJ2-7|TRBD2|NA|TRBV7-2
CASSPTATSGSRSEQYF
TGTGCCAGCAGCCCGACCGCGACTAGCGGGAGCCGATCCGAGCAGTACTTC
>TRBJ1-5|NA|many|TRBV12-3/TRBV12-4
CASSLASGLEPQHF
TGTGCCAGCAGTTTAGCATCAGGGTTAGAGCCCCAGCATTTT
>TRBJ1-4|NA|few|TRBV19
CASSPPGATNEKLFF
TGTGCCAGCAGCCCTCCGGGGGCAACTAATGAAAAACTGTTTTTT
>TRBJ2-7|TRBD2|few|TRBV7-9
CASSQGRLARPVEQYF
TGTGCCAGCAGCCAAGGACGACTAGCTCGTCCGGTCGAGCAGTACTTC
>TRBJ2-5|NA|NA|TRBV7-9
CASTQLTRGTLGEETQYF
TGTGCCAGCACCCAACTGACCCGCGGGACTCTGGGCGAAGAGACCCAGTACTTC
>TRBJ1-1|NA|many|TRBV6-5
CASRRQALRTEAFF
TGTGCCAGCAGACGACAGGCCCTGCGGACTGAAGCTTTCTTT
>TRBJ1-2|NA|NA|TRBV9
CASSLARGSRGYYGYTF
TGTGCCAGCAGCTTGGCGCGGGGATCAAGGGGGTACTATGGCTACACCTTC
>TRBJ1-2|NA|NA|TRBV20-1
CSAKGTPHLMGYYGYTF
TGCAGTGCTAAGGGGACTCCACACCTGATGGGATACTATGGCTACACCTTC
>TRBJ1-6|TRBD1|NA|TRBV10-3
CAISLGQGNSPLHF
TGTGCCATCAGCCTCGGACAGGGAAATTCACCCCTCCACTTT
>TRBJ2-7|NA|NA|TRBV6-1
CASSEGRTAISYEQYF
TGTGCCAGCAGTGAAGGACGGACAGCAATCTCCTACGAGCAGTACTTC
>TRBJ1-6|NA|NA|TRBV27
CASSLPGKYNSPLHF
TGTGCCAGCAGTTTACCAGGGAAGTATAATTCACCCCTCCACTTT
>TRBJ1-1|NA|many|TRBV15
CATTIHYTNTEAFF
TGTGCCACTACAATACACTATACGAACACTGAAGCTTTCTTT
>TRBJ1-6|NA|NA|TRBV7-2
CASSLGPGASPLHF
TGTGCCAGCAGCTTAGGTCCGGGGGCTTCACCCCTCCACTTT
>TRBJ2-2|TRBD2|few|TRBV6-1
CASSGGGSRELFF
TGTGCCAGCAGTGGTGGCGGGAGTAGGGAGCTGTTTTTT
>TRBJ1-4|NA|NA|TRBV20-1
CSARAPGHTMGKLFF
TGCAGTGCTAGAGCCCCGGGACACACCATGGGGAAACTGTTTTTT
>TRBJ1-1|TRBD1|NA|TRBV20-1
CSARGTGANTEAFF
TGCAGTGCTAGAGGGACAGGCGCGAACACTGAAGCTTTCTTT
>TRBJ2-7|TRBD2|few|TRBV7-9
CASTVAGGPREQYF
TGTGCCAGCACCGTAGCGGGAGGGCCCCGCGAGCAGTACTTC
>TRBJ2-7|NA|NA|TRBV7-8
CASSSPRGSYEQYF
TGTGCCAGCAGCTCCCCCCGGGGCTCCTACGAGCAGTACTTC
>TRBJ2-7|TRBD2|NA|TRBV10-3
CAISARGSGSSYEQYF
TGTGCCATCAGTGCCCGGGGCAGCGGGAGCTCCTACGAGCAGTACTTC
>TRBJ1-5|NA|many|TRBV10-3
CAISAGESNQPQHF
TGTGCCATCAGTGCGGGCGAGAGCAATCAGCCCCAGCATTTT
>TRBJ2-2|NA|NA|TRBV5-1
CASSPGTHRSLTGELFF
TGCGCCAGCAGCCCGGGGACACACCGGAGCCTAACCGGGGAGCTGTTTTTT
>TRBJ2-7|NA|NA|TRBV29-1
CSAIQGDSYEQYF
TGCAGCGCTATACAGGGTGATTCCTACGAGCAGTACTTC
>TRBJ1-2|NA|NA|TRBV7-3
CASTPPTENYGYTF
TGTGCCAGCACCCCGCCGACAGAAAACTATGGCTACACCTTC